Detailed here is one TCR beta chain. V lost 1 base and J lost 0; bases outside the gene matches: 4. Germline V gives CDR1 LGHNA, CDR2 YSLEER. This CDR3 spans 16 amino acids. The record originates from a study of T cell changes during pregnancy in multiple sclerosis. Repertoires were generated with immunoSEQ multiplex PCR, while TCRdb's copy carries only in-frame clones and drops some. The table lists about 42,000 clones, approximately 80% of them singletons. The source material was CD4+ T cells from peripheral blood mononuclear cells, sampled before pregnancy. This chain connects TRBV4-3 to TRBJ1-1; 8 bases map to TRBD1. The receptor was isolated from a female donor with multiple sclerosis, enrolled in a pregnancy study. The CDR3 coding sequence is TGCGCCAGCAGCCAAGCCGGGACAGGTATGAACACTGAAGCTTTCTTT. Its translation is CASSQAGTGMNTEAFF.